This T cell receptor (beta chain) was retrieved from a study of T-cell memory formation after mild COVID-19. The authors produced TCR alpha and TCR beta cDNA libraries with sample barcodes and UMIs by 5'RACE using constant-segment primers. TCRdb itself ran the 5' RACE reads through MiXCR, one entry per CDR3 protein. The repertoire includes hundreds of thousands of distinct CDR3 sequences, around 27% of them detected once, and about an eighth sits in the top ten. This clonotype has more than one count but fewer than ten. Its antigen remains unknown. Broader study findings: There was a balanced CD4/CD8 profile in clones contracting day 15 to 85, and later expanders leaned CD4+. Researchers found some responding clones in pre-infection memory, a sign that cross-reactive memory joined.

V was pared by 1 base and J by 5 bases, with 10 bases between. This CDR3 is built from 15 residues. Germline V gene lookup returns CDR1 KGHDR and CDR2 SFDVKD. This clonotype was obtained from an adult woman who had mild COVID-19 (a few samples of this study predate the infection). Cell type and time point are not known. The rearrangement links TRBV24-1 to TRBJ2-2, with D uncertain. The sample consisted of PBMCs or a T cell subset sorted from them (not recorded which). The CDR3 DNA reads TGTGCCACCAGTGATTTACTACGAGATACCGGGGAGCTGTTTTTT. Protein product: CATSDLLRDTGELFF.